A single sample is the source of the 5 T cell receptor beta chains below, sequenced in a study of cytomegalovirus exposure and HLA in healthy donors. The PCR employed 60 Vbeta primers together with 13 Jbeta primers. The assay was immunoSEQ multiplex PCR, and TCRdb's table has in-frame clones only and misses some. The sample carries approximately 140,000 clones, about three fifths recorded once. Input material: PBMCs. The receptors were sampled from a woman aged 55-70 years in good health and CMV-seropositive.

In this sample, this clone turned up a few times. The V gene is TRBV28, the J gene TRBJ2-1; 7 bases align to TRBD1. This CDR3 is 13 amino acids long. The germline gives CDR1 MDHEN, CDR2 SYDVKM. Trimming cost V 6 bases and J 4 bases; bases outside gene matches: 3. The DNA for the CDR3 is TGTGCCAGCAGAATGGGACAGTACAATGAGCAGTTCTTC. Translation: CASRMGQYNEQFF.

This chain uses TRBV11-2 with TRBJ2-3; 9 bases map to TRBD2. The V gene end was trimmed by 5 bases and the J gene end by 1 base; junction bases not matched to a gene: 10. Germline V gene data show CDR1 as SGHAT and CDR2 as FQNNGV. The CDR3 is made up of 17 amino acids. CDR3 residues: CASSSTRLAGRTDTQYF. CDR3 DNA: TGTGCCAGCAGCAGCACTCGGCTAGCGGGACGCACAGATACGCAGTATTTT.

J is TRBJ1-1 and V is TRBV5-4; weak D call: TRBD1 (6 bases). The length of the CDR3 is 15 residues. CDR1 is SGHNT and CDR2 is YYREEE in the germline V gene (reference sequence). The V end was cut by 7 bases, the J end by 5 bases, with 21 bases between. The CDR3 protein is CASGVPGRQGTEAFF. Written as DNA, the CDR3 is TGTGCCAGCGGAGTCCCGGGCCGCCAGGGGACTGAAGCTTTCTTT.

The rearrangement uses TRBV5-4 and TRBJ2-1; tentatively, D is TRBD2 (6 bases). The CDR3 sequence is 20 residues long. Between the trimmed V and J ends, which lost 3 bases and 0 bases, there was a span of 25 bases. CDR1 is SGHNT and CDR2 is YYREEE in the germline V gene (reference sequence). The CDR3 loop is CASSSLVGRYTDSSYNEQFF. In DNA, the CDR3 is TGTGCCAGCAGCTCCCTCGTGGGGAGGTACACTGATAGCTCCTACAATGAGCAGTTCTTC.

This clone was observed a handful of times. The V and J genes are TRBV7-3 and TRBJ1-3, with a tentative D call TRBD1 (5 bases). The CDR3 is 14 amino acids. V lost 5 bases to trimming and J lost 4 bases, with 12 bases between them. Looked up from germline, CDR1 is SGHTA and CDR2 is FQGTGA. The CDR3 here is CASSAGTAGNTIYF. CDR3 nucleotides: TGTGCCAGCAGCGCGGGGACGGCGGGAAACACCATATATTTT.